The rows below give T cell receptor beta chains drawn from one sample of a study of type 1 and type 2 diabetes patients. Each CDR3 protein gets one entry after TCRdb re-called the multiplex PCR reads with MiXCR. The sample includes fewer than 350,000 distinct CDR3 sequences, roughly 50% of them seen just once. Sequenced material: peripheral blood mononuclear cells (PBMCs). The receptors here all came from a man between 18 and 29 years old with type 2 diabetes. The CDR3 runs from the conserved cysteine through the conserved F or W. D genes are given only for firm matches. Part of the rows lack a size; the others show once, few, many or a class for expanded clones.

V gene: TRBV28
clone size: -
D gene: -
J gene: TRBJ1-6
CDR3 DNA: TGTGCCAGCAATTCCTGGCCGGATTCACCCCTCCACTTT
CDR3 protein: CASNSWPDSPLHF

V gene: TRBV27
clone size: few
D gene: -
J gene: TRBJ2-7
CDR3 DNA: TGTGCCAGCAGTTCCCCCGGGGGCATCTACGAGCAGTACTTC
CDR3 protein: CASSSPGGIYEQYF

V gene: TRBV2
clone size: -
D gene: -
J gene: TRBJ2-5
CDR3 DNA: TGTGCCAGCACTGAAAGGCACCCCTCGCACGCGACCCAGTACTTC
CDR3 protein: CASTERHPSHATQYF

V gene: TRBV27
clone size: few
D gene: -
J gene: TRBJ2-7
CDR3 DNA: TGTGCCAGTGGGGGGGCGCGGTCCTACGAGCAGTACTTC
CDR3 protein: CASGGARSYEQYF

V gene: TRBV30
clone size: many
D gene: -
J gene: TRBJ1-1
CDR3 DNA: TGTGCCTGGAGTGTGAGGAACACTGAAGCTTTCTTT
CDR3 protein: CAWSVRNTEAFF

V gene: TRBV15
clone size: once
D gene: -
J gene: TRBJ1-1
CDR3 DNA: TGTGCCACCAGCAGGGGCGACAGGAACACTGAAGCTTTCTTT
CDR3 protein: CATSRGDRNTEAFF

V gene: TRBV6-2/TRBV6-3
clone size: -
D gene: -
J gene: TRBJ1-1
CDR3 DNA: TGTGCCAGCAGTTTCCGGGGAAGAAGTCACACTGAAGCTTTCTTT
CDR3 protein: CASSFRGRSHTEAFF

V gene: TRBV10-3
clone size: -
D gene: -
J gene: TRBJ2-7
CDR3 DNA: TGTGCCATCAGTGGGGTAGATACCTACGAGCAGTACTTC
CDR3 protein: CAISGVDTYEQYF

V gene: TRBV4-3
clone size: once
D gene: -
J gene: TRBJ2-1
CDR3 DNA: TGCGCCAGCAGCCAAGCGGGAGGGGGCGAGCAGTTCTTC
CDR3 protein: CASSQAGGGEQFF

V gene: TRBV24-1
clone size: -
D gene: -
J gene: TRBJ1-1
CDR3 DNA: TGTGCCACCAGCCTATTCCGATTCCGGGAGGGGGGCGACTATACTGAAGCTTTCTTT
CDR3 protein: CATSLFRFREGGDYTEAFF

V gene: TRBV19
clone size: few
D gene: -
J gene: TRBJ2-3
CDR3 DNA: TGTGCCAGTAGTGCGGAGGCGCTTACAGATACGCAGTATTTT
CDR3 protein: CASSAEALTDTQYF

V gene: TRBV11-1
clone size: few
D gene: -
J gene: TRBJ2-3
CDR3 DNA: TGTGCCAGCAGCTCCTTCGGCGACACACTTCACACAGATACGCAGTATTTT
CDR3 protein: CASSSFGDTLHTDTQYF

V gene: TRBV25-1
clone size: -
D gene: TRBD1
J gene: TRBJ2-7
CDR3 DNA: TGTGCCAGCTCCGGACAGGGCACTTTGGACGAGCAGTACTTC
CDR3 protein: CASSGQGTLDEQYF

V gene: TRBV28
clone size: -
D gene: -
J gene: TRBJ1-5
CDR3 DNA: TGTGCCAGCAGTATTGGGACGCTAAATCAGCCCCAGCATTTT
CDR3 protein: CASSIGTLNQPQHF

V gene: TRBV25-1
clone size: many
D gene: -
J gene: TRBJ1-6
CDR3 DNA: TGTGCCAGCAGTGGTCCCCCCGATGGGGTAATAGTCGGTTCACCCCTCCACTTT
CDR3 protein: CASSGPPDGVIVGSPLHF

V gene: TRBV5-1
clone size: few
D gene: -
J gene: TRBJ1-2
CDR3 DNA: TGCGCCAGCAGCTCGCCCGGGTCCAACTATGGCTACACCTTC
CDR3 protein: CASSSPGSNYGYTF

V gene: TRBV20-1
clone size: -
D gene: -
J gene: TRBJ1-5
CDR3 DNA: TGCAGTGCTAGAGATCTGGGTCAGCCCCAGCATTTT
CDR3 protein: CSARDLGQPQHF

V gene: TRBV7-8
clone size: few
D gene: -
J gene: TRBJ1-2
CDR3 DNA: TGTGCCAGCAGCTTAGGGCACAGGGTAGGAGGCTACACCTTC
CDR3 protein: CASSLGHRVGGYTF

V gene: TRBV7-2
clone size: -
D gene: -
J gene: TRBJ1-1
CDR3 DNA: TGTGCCAGCGCCGGGGGAAGGGGTCTTAATATGAACACTGAAGCTTTCTTT
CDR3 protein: CASAGGRGLNMNTEAFF

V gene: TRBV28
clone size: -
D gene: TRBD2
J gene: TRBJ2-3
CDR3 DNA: TGTGCCAGCAGCCCGACCATTCTAGCGGGAGTTCCTAGCACAGATACGCAGTATTTT
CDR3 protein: CASSPTILAGVPSTDTQYF

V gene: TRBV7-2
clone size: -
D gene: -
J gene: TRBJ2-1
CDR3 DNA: TGTGCCAGTTCCAAACAGGGGGGGTACAATGAGCAGTTCTTC
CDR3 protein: CASSKQGGYNEQFF

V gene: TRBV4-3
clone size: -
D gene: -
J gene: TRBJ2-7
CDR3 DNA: TGCGCCAGCAGCCAAACCTGGGGACCGAGTAGGGGATACTACGAGCAGTACTTC
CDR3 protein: CASSQTWGPSRGYYEQYF

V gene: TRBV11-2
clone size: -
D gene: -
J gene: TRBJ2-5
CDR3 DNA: TGTGCCAGCAGCTTAGACCTAGGGCCCCAGTACTTC
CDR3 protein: CASSLDLGPQYF

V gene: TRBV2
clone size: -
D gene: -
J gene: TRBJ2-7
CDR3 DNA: TGTGCCAGCTGGGAGCCGAGAGGGGGGGACGAGCAGTACTTC
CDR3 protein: CASWEPRGGDEQYF

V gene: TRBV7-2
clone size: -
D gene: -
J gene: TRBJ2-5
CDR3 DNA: TGTGCCAGCAGCCCAACTCCTAGGGGCGCGGCCGGAGAGACCCAGTACTTC
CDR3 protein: CASSPTPRGAAGETQYF

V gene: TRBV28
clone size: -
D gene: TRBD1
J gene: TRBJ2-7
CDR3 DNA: TGTGCCAGCAGCACCGGACAGGGGTTGTACGAGCAGTACTTC
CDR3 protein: CASSTGQGLYEQYF

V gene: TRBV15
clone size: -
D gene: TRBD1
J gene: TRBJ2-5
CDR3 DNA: TGTGCAACCAAAGGGCCCATCAGAAAGACAGGGGGTTTCTCTGAGACCCAGTACTTC
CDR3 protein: CATKGPIRKTGGFSETQYF

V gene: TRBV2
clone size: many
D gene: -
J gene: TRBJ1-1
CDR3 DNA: TGTGCCAGCAGTGAAGTAGGGAATGAAGCTTTCTTT
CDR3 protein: CASSEVGNEAFF

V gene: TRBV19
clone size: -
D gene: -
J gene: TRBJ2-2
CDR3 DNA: TGTGCCAGTAGTAACCGCAGGGTAGGGAACACCGGGGAGCTGTTTTTT
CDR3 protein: CASSNRRVGNTGELFF

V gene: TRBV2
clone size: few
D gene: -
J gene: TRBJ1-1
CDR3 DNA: TGTGCCAGCAGTGAGGGGTTGTCTTGGGCTGAAGCTTTCTTT
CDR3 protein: CASSEGLSWAEAFF

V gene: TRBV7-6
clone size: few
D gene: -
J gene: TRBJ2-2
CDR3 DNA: TGTGCCAGCAGTACCCGGGAGGGGGCCCCCGGGGAGCTGTTTTTT
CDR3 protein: CASSTREGAPGELFF

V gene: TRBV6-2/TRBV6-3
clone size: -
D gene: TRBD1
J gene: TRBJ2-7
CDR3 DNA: TGTGCCAGCAGTTACTCGCCAGGACAGGACCCTTACGAGCAGTACTTC
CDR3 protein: CASSYSPGQDPYEQYF

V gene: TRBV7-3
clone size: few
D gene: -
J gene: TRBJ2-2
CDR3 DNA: TGTGCCAGCAGCCGGGACCGAGCGAACACCGGGGAGCTGTTTTTT
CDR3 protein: CASSRDRANTGELFF

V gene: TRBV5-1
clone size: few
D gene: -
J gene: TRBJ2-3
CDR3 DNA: TGCGCCAGCAGCTTGGACAGTCGGGGCACAGATACGCAGTATTTT
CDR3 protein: CASSLDSRGTDTQYF